This T cell receptor (beta chain) comes out of a study of neurological immune-mediated disorders. TCRdb processed the 5' RACE reads anew with MiXCR; each CDR3 protein has one entry. The table lists 27,000 or so distinct CDR3 sequences, around 21% of them singletons. V was clipped by 0 bases and J by 4 bases, with 5 bases between them. Germline loops: CDR1 SGHNT, CDR2 YYREEE (reference sequence). The CDR3 consists of 13 residues. The sequenced sample was PBMCs. The rearrangement links TRBV5-4 to TRBJ1-3; D remains ambiguous. The clonotype was recovered from a woman aged 55-69 years in good health. The CDR3 region is CASSLGQGNTIYF. CDR3 coding DNA: TGTGCCAGCAGCTTGGGGCAGGGAAACACCATATATTTT.